This is a list of T cell receptor beta chains from one sample in a study of shared clonotypes between healthy human individuals. Clones were read by immunoSEQ multiplex PCR, and TCRdb kept only the in-frame ones, dropping some. The sample lists some 2 million clones, 85% to 95% occurring once. The sequencing sample was made of naive CD4+ T cells sorted from blood. These receptors were collected from a man aged 18 to 30 in good health. The CDR3 runs from the conserved cysteine through the conserved F or W. The D gene is left open where the match is weak. Clone size is given for some rows only: seen once, a few or many times, or a class if the clone is expanded.

size	D	V	J	DNA	CDR3
.	.	TRBV19	TRBJ1-2	TGTGCCAGTAGTATTAAGATCTATCCCAGGAACTATGGCTACACCTTC	CASSIKIYPRNYGYTF
.	TRBD1	TRBV18	TRBJ1-4	TGTGCCAGCTCACCCCCAGGGGGGCCGGCGGGTGAAAAACTGTTTTTT	CASSPPGGPAGEKLFF
.	TRBD2	TRBV6-6	TRBJ2-1	TGTGCCAGCAGCGTAGCGGGCTCCTACAATGAGCAGTTCTTC	CASSVAGSYNEQFF
.	TRBD2	TRBV10-3	TRBJ2-7	TGTGCCATCAGTGAGCCCGGGACTAGCGGGACCCTCTTC	CAISEPGTSGTLF
few	.	TRBV28	TRBJ2-7	TGTGCCATTTCGGTCCTATGGGGAGACGAGCAGTACTTC	CAISVLWGDEQYF
.	.	TRBV15	TRBJ2-1	TGTGCCACCAGCAGAGAGGGGGGAGCGGGCTCCTACAATGAGCAGTTCTTC	CATSREGGAGSYNEQFF
.	.	TRBV2	TRBJ1-4	TGTGCCAGCAGTGAAGTGGGGGCGCCTAATGAAAAACTGTTTTTT	CASSEVGAPNEKLFF
.	.	TRBV7-2	TRBJ1-5	TGTGCCAGCAGCCCACAGGGCAATCAGCCCCAGCATTTT	CASSPQGNQPQHF
.	.	TRBV5-6	TRBJ1-4	TGTGCCAGCAGCTTACTACGTGAAAAACTGTTTTTT	CASSLLREKLFF
.	.	TRBV6-1	TRBJ1-5	TGTGCCAGCACGGCGGTCAGGGGAAATCAGCCCCAGCATTTT	CASTAVRGNQPQHF
.	.	TRBV18	TRBJ1-6	TGTGCCAGCTCACCCGGGGGCGCGCATTCACCCCTCCACTTT	CASSPGGAHSPLHF
.	TRBD1	TRBV6-6	TRBJ1-2	TGTGCCAGCAGTTACCGTGGGACAGGGCACTATGGCTACACCTTC	CASSYRGTGHYGYTF
.	TRBD2	TRBV30	TRBJ2-1	TGTGCCTGGAGTGTGGGCGGGACTAGGCAGTTCTTC	CAWSVGGTRQFF
.	TRBD1	TRBV7-6	TRBJ1-6	TGTGCCAGCAGCTCCCAGGGGGTTGGTTCACCCCTCCACTTT	CASSSQGVGSPLHF
.	TRBD2	TRBV7-3	TRBJ2-7	TGTGCCAGCAGCTTCGACGGGACTACCAGGTACTACGAGCAGTACTTC	CASSFDGTTRYYEQYF
.	TRBD1	TRBV5-1	TRBJ2-7	TGCGCCAGCAGTGAGACAGGGACCTACGAGCAGTACTTC	CASSETGTYEQYF
once	.	TRBV10-1	TRBJ2-3	TGCGCCAGCAGTGATCGCGGCACAGATACGCAGTATTTT	CASSDRGTDTQYF
.	TRBD2	TRBV7-8	TRBJ2-7	TGTGCCAGCAGCTTAGAAGAGCTAGCGGGGGCCTACGAGCAGTACTTC	CASSLEELAGAYEQYF
.	.	TRBV28	TRBJ2-2	TGTGCCAGCACTGGGGGTGGGGCCGGGGAGCTGTTTTTT	CASTGGGAGELFF
.	.	TRBV7-9	TRBJ1-4	TGTGCCAGCAGCTTAGAGGTTGCGGGGGGCCGTGAAAAACTGTTTTTT	CASSLEVAGGREKLFF
.	TRBD2	TRBV9	TRBJ2-1	TGTGCCAGCAGCGTAGCGGGAGGGCCCCTGGATGAGCAGTTCTTC	CASSVAGGPLDEQFF
.	TRBD2	TRBV5-1	TRBJ2-2	TGCGCCAGCAGTAGCGGGGCAACCGGGGAGCTGTTTTTT	CASSSGATGELFF
.	.	TRBV18	TRBJ1-6	TGTGCCAGCTCACCGGGGACGAATTCACCCCTCCACTTT	CASSPGTNSPLHF
once	.	TRBV7-2	TRBJ2-5	TGTGCCAGCAGCTTAGCCTTACGGGGCGCCGAACAAGAGACCCAGTACTTC	CASSLALRGAEQETQYF
.	.	TRBV14	TRBJ1-2	TGTGCCAGCAGCCAAGTTTGGACTGGGGCAAGAACTAACTATGGCTACACCTTC	CASSQVWTGARTNYGYTF
.	TRBD1	TRBV2	TRBJ2-1	TGTGCCAGCAGTGCCGGGACAGGGCGGTTCAATGAGCAGTTCTTC	CASSAGTGRFNEQFF
.	TRBD2	TRBV19	TRBJ2-5	TGTGCCAGTAGACAGGTAGCGGGAGTTGAGACCCAGTACTTC	CASRQVAGVETQYF
.	TRBD1	TRBV15	TRBJ2-7	TGTGCCACCAGCAGAGAACCGGGACAGGGCTACGAGCAGTACTTC	CATSREPGQGYEQYF
.	TRBD2	TRBV2	TRBJ2-3	TGTGCCAGCAGTGGGACTAGCGGGAGGGTCACAGATACGCAGTATTTT	CASSGTSGRVTDTQYF
.	TRBD1	TRBV18	TRBJ1-6	TGTGCCAGCTCACCGACAGGGATTAATTCACCCCTCCACTTT	CASSPTGINSPLHF
.	.	TRBV6-6	TRBJ1-5	TGTGCCAGCAGGGCAGAACAGGGACACAATCAGCCCCAGCATTTT	CASRAEQGHNQPQHF
.	.	TRBV30	TRBJ1-5	TGTGCCTGGAGTTCAACCTCAGGGCAGCCCCAGCATTTT	CAWSSTSGQPQHF
.	.	TRBV27	TRBJ1-5	TGTGCCAGCGGGCATTCTGGGGTAGGACCTAATCAGCCCCAGCATTTT	CASGHSGVGPNQPQHF
.	TRBD1	TRBV2	TRBJ2-1	TGTGCCAGCAAAGAGGCCGGGTTCGGGACAGGGCATCCAAATGAGCAGTTCTTC	CASKEAGFGTGHPNEQFF
.	.	TRBV10-1	TRBJ2-2	TGCGCCAGCAACGCGGGGAACACCGGGGAGCTGTTTTTT	CASNAGNTGELFF
.	.	TRBV6-5	TRBJ2-7	TGTGCCAGCAGTTACTTCCCGACAGCCTCCTACGAGCAGTACTTC	CASSYFPTASYEQYF
.	.	TRBV7-9	TRBJ2-7	TGTGCCAGCAGCTTATACGACGAGCAGTACTTC	CASSLYDEQYF
.	TRBD1	TRBV28	TRBJ2-5	TGTGCCAGCAGTTCAATCCGGGACAGGGTAGAGCAAGAGACCCAGTACTTC	CASSSIRDRVEQETQYF
.	.	TRBV2	TRBJ2-5	TGTGCCAGCAGTGAGAACGGATATGGGGAGACCCAGTACTTC	CASSENGYGETQYF
.	TRBD2	TRBV7-2	TRBJ2-2	TGTGCCAGCAGCCCGGGACTAGTTTTTGGCGGGGAGCTGTTTTTT	CASSPGLVFGGELFF
.	TRBD1	TRBV6-1	TRBJ2-5	TGTGCCAGCAGGGCAACTGGACAGGGCGAGACCCAGTACTTC	CASRATGQGETQYF
.	.	TRBV30	TRBJ2-7	TGTGCCTGGAATCCCTTTAGAGGGGGGTTTACATACGAGCAGTACTTC	CAWNPFRGGFTYEQYF
.	.	TRBV5-1	TRBJ2-3	TGCGCCAGCAGCTTGACGTCAGGGGCCACAGATACGCAGTATTTT	CASSLTSGATDTQYF
.	.	TRBV5-1	TRBJ2-5	TGCGCCAGCAGCTTGGCCCCTAGGACAGATGAGACCCAGTACTTC	CASSLAPRTDETQYF
.	.	TRBV12-2	TRBJ1-5	TGTGCAAGTCGCTTAGCGTTTAGCAATCAGCCCCAGCATTTT	CASRLAFSNQPQHF
once	.	TRBV7-7	TRBJ2-5	TGTGCTAGCAGCTATTCGGTTCAAGAGACCCAGTACTTC	CASSYSVQETQYF
.	.	TRBV30	TRBJ2-5	TGTGCCTGGGGTCTAGGGACCCAGTACTTC	CAWGLGTQYF
.	.	TRBV5-1	TRBJ1-1	TGCGCCAGCAGCCCTGGATCGTTGAACACTGAAGCTTTCTTT	CASSPGSLNTEAFF
.	.	TRBV4-3	TRBJ2-2	TGCGCCAGCAGCCAAGATTGGGACGGGGAGCTGTTTTTT	CASSQDWDGELFF
.	TRBD2	TRBV2	TRBJ2-7	TGTGCCAGCAGGGAAAGGGGACTAGCCCATTCGCAGGAGCAGTACTTC	CASRERGLAHSQEQYF
once	TRBD1	TRBV18	TRBJ2-3	TGTGCCAGCTCCCCGACAGGGGGTCTTGGAGATACGCAGTATTTT	CASSPTGGLGDTQYF
.	TRBD2	TRBV30	TRBJ2-7	TGTGCCTGGAGTGTCGGAGCGGGGAACGAGCAGTACTTC	CAWSVGAGNEQYF
.	.	TRBV4-1	TRBJ1-3	TGCGCCAGCAGCCAAGAAGGGGGGGTCGGAAACACCATATATTTT	CASSQEGGVGNTIYF
.	.	TRBV5-1	TRBJ2-3	TGCGCCAGCAGCTCAGGACTAACTAGCACAGATACGCAGTATTTT	CASSSGLTSTDTQYF